This T cell receptor (beta chain) emerged from a study of CD8 T cells in Susac syndrome. Findings and limits, study-wide: The study's TCR sequencing and HLA analysis drew on a certain number of individuals. That number was acknowledged as relatively small.

A note on this clonotype: Its antigen remains unidentified.

After extraction with the RNeasy kit, roughly 0.45 to 1 ug of the RNA was reverse transcribed using random hexamers. Amplification of TCR beta CDR3 spanned 54 Vbeta and 13 Jbeta via immunoSEQ multiplex PCR. TCRdb independently ran MiXCR on the immunoSEQ multiplex PCR reads; one entry per CDR3 protein. The repertoire holds about 300,000 distinct CDR3 sequences, with 75% to 90% as singletons. Sequenced: CD8+ T cells from PBMCs. The TCR originated in a human donor with multiple sclerosis.

Written as DNA, the CDR3 is TGTGCCTGGGGGACTGAAACGGAGACCCAGTACTTC. This encodes CAWGTETETQYF. The V gene is TRBV30, the J gene TRBJ2-5, with D possibly TRBD2 on 6 matching bases. The V end lost 5 bases, the J end lost 5 bases, and 12 bases lay between the germline ends. Germline V lookup: CDR1 GTSNPN, CDR2 SVGIG (reference sequence). The CDR3 is 12 amino acids.